Each of the 21 T cell receptor beta chains below was sequenced from the same sample in a study of regulatory T cells in long-lasting Graves disease. Time point noted: persistent/refractory GD, antithyroid drugs over 5 years with positive TRAb. Researchers made the TCR library from RNA that was extracted from PBMCs. Assembly of TCR beta libraries relied on iRepertoire HTBI primers together with Arm-PCR of CDR3 regions. Each CDR3 protein gets one entry after TCRdb re-called the multiplex PCR reads with MiXCR. The data show 310,000 or so distinct CDR3 sequences, 20% to 25% seen once. Sequencing used peripheral blood mononuclear cells (PBMCs), obtained when the disease was refractory, from a patient treated with antithyroid drugs. The source is a female donor with Graves disease.

Turning to this clonotype: This may arise from a read error, as a much more abundant clone is one base away. The gene calls are TRBV7-2 and TRBJ1-1; D is unclear. The CDR3 is made up of 13 amino acids. Germline V gene data show CDR1 as SGHTA and CDR2 as FQGNSA. In DNA form, the CDR3 reads TGTGCCAACAGCCCGGACCCGAACACTGAAGCTTTCTTT. This translates into CANSPDPNTEAFF.

This clonotype turned up a few times. The V gene is TRBV29-1, the J gene TRBJ1-1, with no clear D. The CDR3 length is 16 residues. V was pared by 4 bases and J by 0 bases, with 18 bases between. Germline CDR1 SQVTM, CDR2 ANQGSEA. In DNA, the CDR3 is TGCAGCGTTGTAGGCTTACCGACTAAGATGAACACTGAAGCTTTCTTT. This gives the protein CSVVGLPTKMNTEAFF.

The V gene is TRBV4-3, the J gene TRBJ1-1; D gene ambiguous. This CDR3 has 13 amino acids. Trimming cost V 4 bases and J 0 bases, with 6 bases left between them. Per germline, CDR1 LGHNA and CDR2 YSLEER. DNA of the CDR3: TGCGCCAGCAGCCTCAAATTGAACACTGAAGCTTTCTTT. Protein sequence: CASSLKLNTEAFF.

This clonotype was counted a few times. The chain has TRBV5-1 and TRBJ1-6, with TRBD1 as a possible D gene (5 bases). Germline CDR1 is SGHRS and CDR2 is YFSETQ. V lost 4 bases and J 8 bases, leaving 16 bases between the germline ends. This CDR3 is 15 amino acids long. The CDR3 bases are TGCGCCAGCAGCCTCGCCGGGACGTTGGATTCACCCCTCCACTTT. It is translated as CASSLAGTLDSPLHF. Full variable domain (outside the CDR3, taken from reference TRBV5-1 and TRBJ1-6): KAGVTQTPRYLIKTRGQQVTLSCSPISGHRSVSWYQQTPGQGLQFLFEYFSETQRNKGNFPGRFSGRQFSNSRSEMNVSTLELGDSALYLCASSLAGTLDSPLHFGNGTRLTVT.

CDR3 nucleotide sequence: TGTGCCAGCAGCGAATTCCGTCCCCTCCCCGACAATGAGCAGTTCTTC. Its protein is CASSEFRPLPDNEQFF. The J gene is TRBJ2-1, the V gene TRBV2; D is unresolved. The CDR3 consists of 16 residues. Germline CDR1 is SNHLY and CDR2 is FYNNEI. Trimming left V 6 bases short and J 5 bases short, with 20 bases between.

This clonotype was seen repeatedly, ten times or more. The junction shows a germline mismatch at one end, possibly a read error. The chain couples TRBV12-3 or TRBV12-4 to TRBJ1-3; D ambiguous. The CDR3 is 12 residues long. The CDR3 coding sequence is TGTGCCAGCAGTTTTTATGGAAACACCATACATTTT. Translation gives CASSFYGNTIHF.

This clonotype was observed a few times. The rearrangement links TRBV29-1 to TRBJ2-5; a weak D match, TRBD2 (5 bases). With 5 bases removed from V and 1 base from J, the gap between germline ends came to 17 bases. Germline V gene data show CDR1 as SQVTM and CDR2 as ANQGSEA. This CDR3 is built from 15 residues. The CDR3 loop reads CSVSLVGGPQETQYF. The CDR3, as DNA: TGCAGCGTTTCGTTGGTCGGAGGACCCCAAGAGACCCAGTACTTC.

This clonotype has a count of ten or more. The chain uses TRBV2 and TRBJ2-5; D is perhaps TRBD1 (5 bases). Germline assignment: CDR1 SNHLY and CDR2 FYNNEI. V gave up 5 bases and J gave up 2 bases, with 9 bases separating them. This CDR3 has 13 amino acids. Here the CDR3 reads CASSYSGQETQYF. The CDR3, as DNA: TGTGCCAGCAGTTATTCAGGGCAAGAGACCCAGTACTTC.

As concerns this clonotype: A much larger clonotype is one base distant, so this may be a read error. This chain joins TRBV11-2 and TRBJ2-7, with a tentative D call TRBD2 (5 bases). This CDR3 has 15 amino acids. Germline V gives CDR1 SGHAT, CDR2 FQNNGV. The V gene lost 3 bases and the J gene lost 4 bases, with 16 bases spanning the gap. The CDR3 region has the DNA TGTGCCAGCAGCTTTTTTAGCAGGAGGCTTTACGAGCAGTACTTC. Amino acid sequence: CASSFFSRRLYEQYF.

This clonotype was detected a few times. The V and J genes are TRBV20-1 and TRBJ2-7; D is unclear. V was shortened by 1 base and J by 4 bases, with 20 bases between the two germline ends. This CDR3 is built from 16 residues. Germline assignment: CDR1 DFQATT and CDR2 SNEGSKA (reference sequence). This chain's CDR3 is CSARAELEAPRYEQYF. As DNA, the CDR3 is TGCAGTGCTAGAGCCGAGTTAGAAGCTCCCCGGTACGAGCAGTACTTC.

A word on this clonotype: A read error may produce the germline difference seen at one junction end. The chain uses TRBV2 and TRBJ2-3; D possibly corresponds to TRBD2 (6 bases). In germline, CDR1 is SNHLY, CDR2 FYNNEI. The CDR3 covers 12 residues. CDR3 in DNA: TGTGCCAGCATTATGGGGGGAGATGCGCAGTATTTT. It yields the protein CASIMGGDAQYF.

This clonotype was seen many times. This chain joins TRBV6-1 and TRBJ2-5; D is uncertain. Germline CDR1 and CDR2: MNHNS and SASEGT. The CDR3 loop spans 14 amino acids. Between the trimmed V and J ends, which lost 4 bases and 0 bases, there was a span of 9 bases. Written as DNA, the CDR3 is TGTGCCAGCAGTGCAGCGAAGTACCAAGAGACCCAGTACTTC. Its protein is CASSAAKYQETQYF.

This rearrangement joins TRBV18 to TRBJ1-2; tentatively, D is TRBD1 (5 bases). Germline V gene data show CDR1 as KGHSH and CDR2 as LQKENI. V was clipped by 2 bases and J by 5 bases, with 18 bases between them. This CDR3 spans 16 amino acids. The chain's CDR3 is CASSPSSGDSFYGYTF. The CDR3 DNA follows: TGTGCCAGCTCACCATCATCTGGAGACAGCTTTTATGGCTACACCTTC.

This clonotype was seen a few times. V usage is TRBV9 and J usage is TRBJ1-2; the D gene is possibly TRBD1 (5 bases). The CDR3 runs 15 residues. Trimming removed 3 bases at V and 2 bases at J, with 14 bases between. Germline CDR1 and CDR2: SGDLS and YYNGEE. The CDR3 here is CASSGDYRRNYGYTF. In DNA form, the CDR3 reads TGTGCCAGCAGCGGAGATTACAGGCGCAACTATGGCTACACCTTC.

The chain has TRBV19 and TRBJ2-1, with unresolved D. The germline V gene encodes CDR1 LNHDA and CDR2 SQIVND (reference sequence). CDR3 size: 12 residues. Trimming cost V 6 bases and J 5 bases, with 8 bases left between them. The CDR3 reads CASRNKNNEQFF. The CDR3 DNA is TGTGCCAGTAGGAATAAGAACAATGAGCAGTTCTTC. Together with reference TRBV19 and TRBJ2-1, the CDR3 gives the full variable domain: DGGITQSPKYLFRKEGQNVTLSCEQNLNHDAMYWYRQDPGQGLRLIYYSQIVNDFQKGDIAEGYSVSREKKESFPLTVTSAQKNPTAFYLCASRNKNNEQFFGPGTRLTVL.

This clonotype came up many times. The V gene is TRBV12-3 or TRBV12-4, the J gene TRBJ2-7; 7 bases are shared with TRBD1. CDR3 length equals 16 residues. Trimming at V came to 6 bases and at J to 2 bases, leaving 13 bases not matched to a gene. The CDR3 sequence: CASSQTDRENPYEQYF. The CDR3 DNA follows: TGTGCCAGCAGCCAAACAGACAGGGAGAACCCCTACGAGCAGTACTTC.

The rearrangement uses TRBV7-2 and TRBJ1-5; the match to TRBD1 covers 12 bases. Trimming took 5 bases from V and 6 from J; bases not matched to a gene: 5. Germline CDR1 is SGHTA and CDR2 is FQGNSA. The CDR3 covers 15 residues. CDR3 sequence: CASSPGQGAGQPQHF. The CDR3 region has the DNA TGTGCCAGCAGCCCGGGACAGGGGGCGGGTCAGCCCCAGCATTTT.

This clonotype was counted only a few times. The chain has TRBV6-1 and TRBJ2-1, with TRBD2 matching 8 bases. The CDR3 covers 15 residues. The germline V gene has CDR1 MNHNS and CDR2 SASEGT. The J segment lost 4 bases and the V segment lost 6 bases, leaving 8 bases of the junction unmatched. This chain's CDR3 is CASRPSGSRYNEQFF. The CDR3 DNA reads as TGTGCCAGCAGGCCGAGCGGGAGTAGGTACAATGAGCAGTTCTTC.

In its sample, this clonotype was seen a few times. The genes are TRBV10-3 and TRBJ1-6; tentative D call: TRBD1 (6 bases). Germline assignment: CDR1 ENHRY and CDR2 SYGVKD. This CDR3 region has 16 residues. Trimming took 4 bases from V and 6 from J, leaving 16 bases between them. The chain's CDR3 is CAISVTGRNSNSPLHF. For the CDR3, the DNA is TGTGCCATCAGTGTAACAGGGCGGAACAGTAATTCACCCCTCCACTTT.

CDR3 in DNA: TGTGCCAGCAAAGTCCCCGGGGGGGACGGACTTCGCGAGCAGTACTTC. It encodes CASKVPGGDGLREQYF. The V gene is TRBV28, the J gene TRBJ2-7; the match to TRBD2 covers 8 bases. The CDR3 contains 16 residues. In germline, CDR1 is MDHEN, CDR2 SYDVKM. Trimming at V came to 7 bases and at J to 6 bases, leaving 17 bases not matched to a gene.

This clonotype was observed a handful of times. V and J are TRBV19 and TRBJ1-5, with D possibly TRBD1 on 6 matching bases. CDR1 is LNHDA and CDR2 is SQIVND in the germline V gene (reference sequence). The V and J ends lost 1 base and 4 bases respectively, with 11 bases between them. The CDR3 has 15 residues. The CDR3 protein is CASSIGRQGNQPQHF. CDR3 nucleotide sequence: TGTGCCAGTAGTATAGGACGGCAGGGGAATCAGCCCCAGCATTTT.